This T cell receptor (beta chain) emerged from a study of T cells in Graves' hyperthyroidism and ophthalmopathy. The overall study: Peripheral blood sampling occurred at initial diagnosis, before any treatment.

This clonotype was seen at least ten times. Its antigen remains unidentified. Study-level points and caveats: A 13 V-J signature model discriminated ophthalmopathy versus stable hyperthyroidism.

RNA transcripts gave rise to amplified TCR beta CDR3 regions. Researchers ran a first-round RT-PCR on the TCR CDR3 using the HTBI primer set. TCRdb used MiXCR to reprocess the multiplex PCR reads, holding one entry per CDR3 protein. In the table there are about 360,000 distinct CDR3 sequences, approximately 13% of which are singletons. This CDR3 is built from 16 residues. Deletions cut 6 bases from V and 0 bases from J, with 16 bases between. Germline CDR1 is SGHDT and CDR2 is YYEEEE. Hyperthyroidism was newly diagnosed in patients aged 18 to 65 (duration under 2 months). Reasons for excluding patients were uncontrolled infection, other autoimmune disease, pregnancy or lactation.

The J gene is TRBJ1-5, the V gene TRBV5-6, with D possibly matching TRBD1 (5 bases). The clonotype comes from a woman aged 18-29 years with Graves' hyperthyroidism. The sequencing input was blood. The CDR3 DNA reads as TGTGCCAGCACCCTCTGGGGGGAGAATAGCAATCAGCCCCAGCATTTT. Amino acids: CASTLWGENSNQPQHF.